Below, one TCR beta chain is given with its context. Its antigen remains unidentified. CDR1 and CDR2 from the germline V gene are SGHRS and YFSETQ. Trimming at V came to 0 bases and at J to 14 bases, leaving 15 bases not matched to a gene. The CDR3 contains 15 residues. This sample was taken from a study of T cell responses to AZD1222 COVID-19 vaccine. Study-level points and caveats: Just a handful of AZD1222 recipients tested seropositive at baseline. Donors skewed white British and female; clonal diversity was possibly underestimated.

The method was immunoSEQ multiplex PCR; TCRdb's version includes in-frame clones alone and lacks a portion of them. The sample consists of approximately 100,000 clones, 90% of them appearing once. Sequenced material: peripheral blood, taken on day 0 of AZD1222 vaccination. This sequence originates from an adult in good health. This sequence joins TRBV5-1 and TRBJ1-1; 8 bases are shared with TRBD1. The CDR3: CASSLDSGTGRPGFF. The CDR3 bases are TGCGCCAGCAGCTTGGATAGTGGGACAGGCCGGCCTGGCTTCTTT.